Below are 14 T cell receptor beta chains sequenced from a single sample in a study of cytomegalovirus exposure and HLA in healthy donors. 13 Jbeta primers and 60 Vbeta primers were used for the PCR. Assay used: immunoSEQ multiplex PCR; TCRdb lists only in-frame clones, some missing. The sample holds about 140,000 clones, approximately 84% seen once. Material for sequencing was PBMCs. These receptors were taken from a man aged 25 to 40 in good health and CMV-seropositive.

The rearrangement uses TRBV13 and TRBJ2-3; 7 bases are a match to TRBD2. The V gene's germline CDR1 is PRHDT and CDR2 FYEKMQ (reference sequence). The ends lost 5 bases at V and 14 bases at J; junction bases unmatched: 10. The CDR3 is 12 amino acids. The CDR3 DNA is TGTGCCAGCAGCCTGACTCGCGGGAGTCGGTATTTT. It is translated as CASSLTRGSRYF.

V gene TRBV28 combines with J gene TRBJ2-1; the match to TRBD2 covers 11 bases. The length of the CDR3 is 15 residues. With 8 bases clipped from V and 4 bases from J, the junction kept 7 bases outside the gene matches. CDR1 and CDR2 (germline): MDHEN, SYDVKM. The CDR3, as DNA: TGTGCCAGCGGGAGGACTAGCGGGCCATACAATGAGCAGTTCTTC. Protein: CASGRTSGPYNEQFF. Full variable domain (rest looked up from reference TRBV28 and TRBJ2-1): DVKVTQSSRYLVKRTGEKVFLECVQDMDHENMFWYRQDPGLGLRLIYFSYDVKMKEKGDIPEGYSVSREKKERFSLILESASTNQTSMYLCASGRTSGPYNEQFFGPGTRLTVL.

This rearrangement joins TRBV4-2 to TRBJ2-7; 9 nucleotides align to TRBD1. V gave up 1 base and J gave up 6 bases; unmatched junction bases: 4. The CDR3 runs to 14 residues. Germline assignment: CDR1 LGHNA and CDR2 YNFKEQ. The CDR3 nucleotides read TGTGCCAGCAGCCAAGCACAGGGGGCCTCCGAGCAGTACTTC. This encodes CASSQAQGASEQYF.

In regard to this clone: A read error may account for a junction end that differs from germline. The V call is TRBV7-9, the J call TRBJ1-3, with 10 positions matching TRBD1. The length of the CDR3 is 16 residues. The germline gives CDR1 SEHNR, CDR2 FQNEAQ (reference sequence). As DNA, the CDR3 is TGTTCCAGCAGGGGGACAGGGGTAAGGTCTGGAAACACCATATATTTT. Encoded protein: CSSRGTGVRSGNTIYF.

The chain joins TRBV6-5 to TRBJ1-6, with D tentatively TRBD1 (6 bases). The CDR3 contains 15 residues. Germline CDR1 MNHEY, CDR2 SVGAGI. The V and J ends lost 6 bases and 9 bases respectively, with 18 bases between them. This CDR3 is CASSLQGVFSSPLHF. DNA for the CDR3: TGTGCCAGCAGCCTACAGGGTGTCTTTAGTTCACCCCTCCACTTT.

V is TRBV5-1 and J is TRBJ1-4; 8 bases map to TRBD1. This CDR3 has 14 residues. The V gene end was trimmed by 0 bases and the J gene end by 5 bases; junction bases not matched to a gene: 0. The V gene's germline CDR1 is SGHRS and CDR2 YFSETQ. The CDR3 DNA reads as TGCGCCAGCAGCTTGGGACAGGGGAATGAAAAACTGTTTTTT. Its protein is CASSLGQGNEKLFF.

The chain links TRBV9 to TRBJ1-3; 7 bases are shared with TRBD1. CDR3 length: 15 amino acids. V gave up 0 bases and J gave up 4 bases; unmatched junction bases: 4. In germline, CDR1 is SGDLS, CDR2 YYNGEE. DNA of the CDR3: TGTGCCAGCAGCGTAGCCGAGACAGGGGGAAACACCATATATTTT. Its translation: CASSVAETGGNTIYF.

The J gene is TRBJ2-3, the V gene TRBV2; no clear D. Trimming took 1 base from V and 2 from J, leaving 7 bases between them. This CDR3 region has 14 residues. Looked up from germline, CDR1 is SNHLY and CDR2 is FYNNEI. The CDR3 DNA is TGTGCCAGCAGTGAAGGCCAGAACACAGATACGCAGTATTTT. It specifies CASSEGQNTDTQYF. The full variable domain, rest sourced from reference TRBV2 and TRBJ2-3, is EPEVTQTPSHQVTQMGQEVILRCVPISNHLYFYWYRQILGQKVEFLVSFYNNEISEKSEIFDDQFSVERPDGSNFTLKIRSTKLEDSAMYFCASSEGQNTDTQYFGPGTRLTVL.

Only one count was recorded for this clone. In DNA, the CDR3 is TGCGCCAGCAGTGAGTTGGTGTCGGGTCTCGAGCAGTACTTC. Translating gives CASSELVSGLEQYF. V and J are TRBV10-2 and TRBJ2-7, with D unresolved. Between the trimmed V and J ends, which lost 1 base and 6 bases, there was a span of 13 bases. This CDR3 is built from 14 residues. Per the germline V gene, CDR1 is WSHSY and CDR2 is SAAADI.

This clone was seen a handful of times. The V gene is TRBV7-9, the J gene TRBJ1-6, with 8 bases identical to TRBD1. The germline CDR1 and CDR2 sequences are SEHNR and FQNEAQ (reference sequence). This CDR3 comprises 14 residues. J was trimmed by 10 bases and V by 4 bases; bases with no gene match: 6. The CDR3 nucleotides are TGTGCCAGCAGCTCTCAGGGGGCCTGGTCACCCCTCCACTTT. This translates into CASSSQGAWSPLHF.

The chain combines TRBV28 with TRBJ1-1, with TRBD1 as a possible D gene (5 bases). This CDR3 spans 14 amino acids. Germline loops: CDR1 MDHEN, CDR2 SYDVKM. Trimming removed 5 bases from V and 5 bases from J, with 15 bases in between. CDR3 DNA sequence: TGTGCCAGCAGTGCCGGGGGTGTGGGTACTGAAGCTTTCTTT. The encoded protein is CASSAGGVGTEAFF.

The chain employs TRBV6-1 and TRBJ2-3, with D hard to call. V dropped 2 bases and J dropped 0 bases, with 6 bases sitting between them. The V gene's germline CDR1 is MNHNS and CDR2 SASEGT. The CDR3 has 14 residues. The CDR3 spells CASSEQASTDTQYF. As DNA, the CDR3 is TGTGCCAGCAGTGAACAGGCTAGCACAGATACGCAGTATTTT.

The chain carries TRBV7-2 and TRBJ2-1, with a weak D call TRBD2 (5 bases). Germline-derived CDR1 and CDR2 are SGHTA and FQGNSA. V dropped 5 bases and J dropped 7 bases, with 15 bases sitting between them. There are 14 residues in the CDR3. CDR3 in amino acids: CASSPDLGVNEQFF. CDR3 nucleotides: TGTGCCAGCAGCCCGGATTTGGGAGTGAATGAGCAGTTCTTC.

The CDR3 loop is CASSPGQGGGTDTQYF. As DNA, the CDR3 is TGTGCCAGCAGCCCGGGACAGGGAGGTGGGACAGATACGCAGTATTTT. This sequence joins TRBV5-4 and TRBJ2-3, with 9 positions matching TRBD1. CDR3 length: 16 residues. Germline CDR1 SGHNT, CDR2 YYREEE (reference sequence). The ends lost 4 bases at V and 3 bases at J; junction bases unmatched: 9. Using reference TRBV5-4 and TRBJ2-3 for the parts outside the CDR3, the full variable domain is ETGVTQSPTHLIKTRGQQVTLRCSSQSGHNTVSWYQQALGQGPQFIFQYYREEENGRGNFPPRFSGLQFPNYSSELNVNALELDDSALYLCASSPGQGGGTDTQYFGPGTRLTVL.